This is a list of T cell receptor beta chains from one sample in a study of shared clonotypes between healthy human individuals. Using immunoSEQ multiplex PCR, the repertoire was profiled, and TCRdb retains in-frame clones only, with some absent. Among approximately 2,200,000 clones, 90% to 95% were seen once, and the ten largest hold more than 1.5%. The material sequenced was naive CD8+ T cells from PBMCs. The receptors originated from a man younger than 35 in good health. Some clones in this sample may be carry-over from other donors' samples. Each CDR3 is given with its conserved first and last residue. A D gene is named only where the DNA matches it firmly. Clone size is stated in some rows and not others, as once, few, many or a class when expanded.

CDR3 protein,CDR3 DNA,V gene,J gene,D gene,clone size
CASTLRRYSNQPQHF,TGTGCCAGCACCTTAAGGAGGTATAGCAATCAGCCCCAGCATTTT,TRBV28,TRBJ1-5,.,.
CASSVGGQGWREKLFF,TGTGCCAGCAGCGTAGGGGGTCAGGGATGGCGTGAAAAACTGTTTTTT,TRBV9,TRBJ1-4,.,.
CASSQNRDLASTNEKLFF,TGCGCCAGCAGCCAGAACCGGGACCTAGCCTCAACTAATGAAAAACTGTTTTTT,TRBV4-1,TRBJ1-4,.,.
CASSVRDPPYEQYF,TGTGCCAGCAGCGTCCGGGACCCACCCTACGAGCAGTACTTC,TRBV7-9,TRBJ2-7,.,once
CASSYGVAGVAETQYF,TGTGCCAGCAGTTACGGGGTAGCGGGAGTCGCAGAGACCCAGTACTTC,TRBV6-6,TRBJ2-5,TRBD2,.
CASSLSAGTGFHNEQFF,TGTGCCAGCAGTTTATCGGCCGGGACGGGATTTCACAATGAGCAGTTCTTC,TRBV27,TRBJ2-1,.,.
CASSSRSYEQYF,TGTGCCAGCAGCTCCAGGTCCTACGAGCAGTACTTC,TRBV7-9,TRBJ2-7,.,.
CASSPRGWTEAFF,TGCGCCAGCAGCCCACGGGGATGGACTGAAGCTTTCTTT,TRBV4-3,TRBJ1-1,.,few
CASSPLGAGELNEQFF,TGTGCCAGCAGCCCTCTGGGAGCGGGAGAATTAAATGAGCAGTTCTTC,TRBV27,TRBJ2-1,TRBD2,.
CASSQERAQNTEAFF,TGCGCCAGCAGCCAAGAACGGGCACAGAACACTGAAGCTTTCTTT,TRBV4-3,TRBJ1-1,.,.
CASSPQREVADTQYF,TGTGCCAGCAGCCCCCAGCGGGAGGTTGCGGATACGCAGTATTTT,TRBV5-4,TRBJ2-3,TRBD2,.
CASSITGANEQFF,TGTGCCAGTAGTATAACAGGGGCCAATGAGCAGTTCTTC,TRBV19,TRBJ2-1,TRBD1,once
CASSLGGYSNQPQHF,TGTGCCAGCAGCTTGGGAGGGTATAGCAATCAGCCCCAGCATTTT,TRBV5-6,TRBJ1-5,.,.
CASSLDVQRVYGYTF,TGTGCCAGCAGCTTAGATGTGCAACGAGTCTATGGCTACACCTTC,TRBV7-8,TRBJ1-2,.,.
CASSLLLGMNTEAFF,TGTGCCAGCAGCCTCCTTTTGGGGATGAACACTGAAGCTTTCTTT,TRBV7-2,TRBJ1-1,.,.